Sequencing of this T cell receptor beta chain was carried out in a study of OX40 agonist ivuxolimab in advanced cancers. On the study more broadly: Ivuxolimab was administered intravenously to patients at 0.01 to 10 mg/kg every 2 weeks. Notes on the study in general: Average numbers of expanded clones were greater in CD8+ T cells than in CD4+. The study observed clonal expansion of CD4+ and CD8+ blood T cells by week 6 at 0.1 to 3.0 mg/kg.

Sequencing was performed with immunoSEQ multiplex PCR; in TCRdb, only in-frame clones are kept and a portion is missing. This sample has some 90,000 clones, with roughly nine tenths found just once. Notes on this clone: Its cognate antigen is unknown.

The clonotype was recovered from an adult with an advanced solid tumor such as melanoma, head and neck, liver or kidney cancer. The specimen was CD4+ or CD8+ T cells sorted from blood, collected in a trial of the OX40 agonist ivuxolimab.

CDR3 DNA: TGCGCCAGCAGCCTACAGGATAATTCACCCCTCCACTTT. It is translated as CASSLQDNSPLHF. The rearrangement uses TRBV4-1 and TRBJ1-6, with D perhaps matching TRBD1 (5 bases). The germline V gene has CDR1 MGHRA and CDR2 YSYEKL. The V end lost 4 bases, the J end lost 5 bases, and 6 bases lay between the germline ends. The CDR3 has 13 amino acids.